This TCR beta chain emerged from a study of T cell changes during pregnancy in multiple sclerosis. Generated by immunoSEQ multiplex PCR, the TCRdb table keeps only in-frame clones and is missing some. The sample has roughly 45,000 clones, 90% seen once; the top ten hold roughly 1.5%. V gave up 5 bases and J gave up 4 bases, with 9 bases separating them. The CDR3 covers 13 residues. Germline V gives CDR1 SGHVS, CDR2 FNYEAQ. Source: peripheral blood, taken in the first trimester of pregnancy. This chain joins TRBV7-6 and TRBJ2-1; a weak D match, TRBD1 (5 bases). The clonotype comes from a female donor in good health, enrolled as a control in a pregnancy study. The CDR3 here is CASSPRQYNEQFF. The CDR3 DNA follows: TGTGCCAGCAGCCCTCGACAGTACAATGAGCAGTTCTTC.